This TCR beta chain was captured by sequencing in a study of T cells in women clearing cervical HPV infection. Study context: Cases' blood sampling followed lesion detection by median about 150 days (90 to 200).

Sequencing used immunoSEQ multiplex PCR; TCRdb keeps in-frame clones, though not all of them. The sample spans around 16,000 clones; the ten largest clones claim roughly a tenth. As regards this clone: From the germline J gene comes the end of the CDR3, since the read stops 3 residues before it.

Trimming cost V 0 bases and J 2 bases, with 13 bases left between them. This CDR3 region has 17 residues. From germline, CDR1 is ENHRY and CDR2 SYGVKD. The sequenced sample was blood buffy coat. The chain couples TRBV10-3 to TRBJ2-2; tentative D call: TRBD1 (6 bases). The receptor comes from a woman aged 18 to 75 with a cervical HPV16 infection that either progressed to CIN3+ or cleared (not recorded which). Partial CDR3 DNA: TGTGCCATCAGTGAGTCTTTTCCGGGGACAAACACCGGGGAG. This sequence encodes CAISESFPGTNTGE. From start to end, the CDR3 is CAISESFPGTNTGELFF.